This T cell receptor (beta chain) was sequenced during a study of CD8 T cells in Susac syndrome. Random hexamers were used to reverse transcribe about 0.5 to 1 ug of RNA. Multiplex immunoSEQ PCR targeted 54 Vbeta and 13 Jbeta TCR beta segments. TCRdb independently ran MiXCR on the immunoSEQ multiplex PCR reads; one entry per CDR3 protein. The repertoire consists of roughly 180,000 distinct CDR3 sequences, with around 96% occurring once and the leading ten covering 0.14%. Points from the study as a whole: The authors acknowledged that the study's TCR sequencing and HLA analysis involved relatively few individuals.

The authors carried out high-throughput sequencing of TCR beta. They applied it to CD8+ and CD4+ T cells obtained from blood. The CD8+ and CD4+ T cells were isolated magnetically using a negative isolation approach, whereas the TEMRA cells were enriched by FACS. The CDR3 runs 14 residues. Germline assignment: CDR1 MNHNS and CDR2 SASEGT. V was pared by 1 base and J by 1 base, with 8 bases between. For this clonotype: Its antigen is still unknown.

The sample was CD4+ T cells from PBMCs. The TCR originated in a human donor in good health. The rearrangement links TRBV6-1 to TRBJ2-7; no clear D gene. Here the CDR3 reads CASSEVADSYEQYF. DNA for the CDR3: TGTGCCAGCAGTGAAGTGGCGGATTCCTACGAGCAGTACTTC.